The clone carrying this T cell receptor beta chain was seen more than once but under ten times. The antigen is not known. This specimen comes from a study of siplizumab effects on memory and regulatory T cells. Findings and caveats of the study: Under siplizumab, an average approximately 69% of mappable alloreactive CD4+ clones were Treg-derived, compared with 26.9% in controls. Proliferating clones, CD4+ or CD8+, lacked an assignable naive or memory phenotype in roughly 75-95% of cases. In siplizumab cultures, the suppressive function of proliferating Tregs remained unconfirmed.

Clones were sequenced by immunoSEQ multiplex PCR, and TCRdb holds only the in-frame ones, with some missing. The top ten hold under 0.7% of the sample, which has some 97,000 clones, 94% seen once. Germline CDR1 and CDR2: SGHAT and FQNNGV. This CDR3 has 14 amino acids. V gave up 1 base and J gave up 2 bases, with 7 bases separating them. The source material was Tregs sorted from blood. V is TRBV11-2 and J is TRBJ2-3; D is unresolved. The source is a human donor in good health. The CDR3 region has the DNA TGTGCCAGCAGCTTAGTCAGGTTCACAGATACGCAGTATTTT. Amino acid sequence: CASSLVRFTDTQYF.